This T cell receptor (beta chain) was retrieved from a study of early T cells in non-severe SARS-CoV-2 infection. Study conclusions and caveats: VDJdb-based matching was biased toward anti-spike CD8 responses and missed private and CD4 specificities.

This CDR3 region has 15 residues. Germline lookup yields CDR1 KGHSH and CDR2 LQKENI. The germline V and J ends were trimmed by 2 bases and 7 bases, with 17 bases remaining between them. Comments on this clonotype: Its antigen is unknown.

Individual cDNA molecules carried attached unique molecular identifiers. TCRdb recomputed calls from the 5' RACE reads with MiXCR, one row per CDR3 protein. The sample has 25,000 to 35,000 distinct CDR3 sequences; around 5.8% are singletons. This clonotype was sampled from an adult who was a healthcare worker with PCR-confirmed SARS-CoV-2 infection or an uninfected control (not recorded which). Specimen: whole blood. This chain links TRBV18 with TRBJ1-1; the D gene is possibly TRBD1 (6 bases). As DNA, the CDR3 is TGTGCCAGCTCACCAGACGGACAGTTAAGCGATGAAGCTTTCTTT. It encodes CASSPDGQLSDEAFF.